This T cell receptor (beta chain) stems from a study of T cell responses to AZD1222 COVID-19 vaccine. For the study at large: Pooled samples include second doses given at about 4 or 12 weeks. Study-wide points: Spike-specific TCR depth and breadth grew after two AZD1222 doses. Only five or six individuals given AZD1222 were seropositive at baseline. Unmutated variant regions are reportedly the target of nearly half of TCRs that are spike-specific.

Germline V CDR1 and CDR2: SGHNT, YYREEE (reference sequence). The CDR3 loop spans 12 amino acids. Trimming removed 5 bases from V and 0 bases from J, with 4 bases in between. Assay used: immunoSEQ multiplex PCR; TCRdb lists only in-frame clones, some missing. In the table there are under 140,000 clones, 85% to 95% of which are singletons. This clone appeared many times. Its antigen is undetermined. V gene TRBV5-4 combines with J gene TRBJ2-3; D is unclear. The clonotype was recovered from an adult in good health. The input for sequencing was peripheral blood, taken on day 0 of AZD1222 vaccination. CDR3: CASRESTDTQYF. CDR3 nucleotide sequence: TGTGCCAGCAGAGAAAGCACAGATACGCAGTATTTT. Full variable domain (rest looked up from reference TRBV5-4 and TRBJ2-3): ETGVTQSPTHLIKTRGQQVTLRCSSQSGHNTVSWYQQALGQGPQFIFQYYREEENGRGNFPPRFSGLQFPNYSSELNVNALELDDSALYLCASRESTDTQYFGPGTRLTVL.